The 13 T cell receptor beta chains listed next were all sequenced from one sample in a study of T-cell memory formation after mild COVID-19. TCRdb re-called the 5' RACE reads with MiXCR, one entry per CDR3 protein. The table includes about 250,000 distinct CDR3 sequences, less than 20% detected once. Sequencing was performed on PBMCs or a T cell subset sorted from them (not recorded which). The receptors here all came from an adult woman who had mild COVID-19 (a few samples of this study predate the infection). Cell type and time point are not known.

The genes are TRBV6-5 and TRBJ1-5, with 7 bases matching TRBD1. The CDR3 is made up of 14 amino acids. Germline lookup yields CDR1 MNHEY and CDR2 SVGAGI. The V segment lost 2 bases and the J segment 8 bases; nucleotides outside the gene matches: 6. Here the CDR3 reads CASSYNRGIKPQHF. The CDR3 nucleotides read TGTGCCAGCAGTTACAACAGGGGAATAAAGCCCCAGCATTTT.

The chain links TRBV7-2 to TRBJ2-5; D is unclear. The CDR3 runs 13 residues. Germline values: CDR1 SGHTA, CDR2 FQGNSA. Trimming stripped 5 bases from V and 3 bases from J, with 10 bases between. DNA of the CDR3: TGTGCCAGCAGCCAACCAACCAAAGAGACCCAGTACTTC. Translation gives CASSQPTKETQYF.

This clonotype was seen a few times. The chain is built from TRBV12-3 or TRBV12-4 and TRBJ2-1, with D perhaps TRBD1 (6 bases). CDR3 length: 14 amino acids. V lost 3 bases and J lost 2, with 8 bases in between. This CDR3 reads CASSFGTPYNEQFF. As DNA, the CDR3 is TGTGCCAGCAGTTTTGGGACACCCTACAATGAGCAGTTCTTC.

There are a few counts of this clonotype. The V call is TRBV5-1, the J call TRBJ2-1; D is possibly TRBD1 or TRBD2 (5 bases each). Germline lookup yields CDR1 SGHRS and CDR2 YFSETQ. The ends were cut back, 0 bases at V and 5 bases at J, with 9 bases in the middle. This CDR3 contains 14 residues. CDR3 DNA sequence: TGCGCCAGCAGCTTGGGTGGGACCCACAATGAGCAGTTCTTC. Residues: CASSLGGTHNEQFF.

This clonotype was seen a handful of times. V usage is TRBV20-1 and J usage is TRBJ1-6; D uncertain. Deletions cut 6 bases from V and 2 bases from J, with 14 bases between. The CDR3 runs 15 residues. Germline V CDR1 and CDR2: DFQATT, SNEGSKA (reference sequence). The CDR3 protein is CSALSSGAYNSPLHF. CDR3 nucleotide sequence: TGCAGTGCCCTCTCATCGGGCGCCTATAATTCACCCCTCCACTTT.

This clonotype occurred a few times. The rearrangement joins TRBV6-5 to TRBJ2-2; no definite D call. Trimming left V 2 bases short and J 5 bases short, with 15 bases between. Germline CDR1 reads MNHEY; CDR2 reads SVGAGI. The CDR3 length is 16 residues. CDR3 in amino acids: CASSYAALGLTGELFF. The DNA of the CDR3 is TGTGCCAGCAGTTACGCGGCCCTAGGGTTGACCGGGGAGCTGTTTTTT.

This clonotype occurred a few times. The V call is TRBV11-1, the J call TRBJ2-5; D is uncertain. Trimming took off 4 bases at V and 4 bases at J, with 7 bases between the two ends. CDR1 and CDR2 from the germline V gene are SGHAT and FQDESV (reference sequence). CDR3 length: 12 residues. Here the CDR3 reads CASSSRRETQYF. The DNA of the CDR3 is TGTGCCAGCAGCTCCCGACGAGAGACCCAGTACTTC.

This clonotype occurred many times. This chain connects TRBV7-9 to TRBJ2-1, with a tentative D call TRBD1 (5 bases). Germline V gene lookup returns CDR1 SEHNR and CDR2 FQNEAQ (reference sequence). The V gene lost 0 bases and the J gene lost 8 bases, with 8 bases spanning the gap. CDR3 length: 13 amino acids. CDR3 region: CASSLAGADEQFF. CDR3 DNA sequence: TGTGCCAGCAGCTTAGCTGGGGCGGATGAGCAGTTCTTC.

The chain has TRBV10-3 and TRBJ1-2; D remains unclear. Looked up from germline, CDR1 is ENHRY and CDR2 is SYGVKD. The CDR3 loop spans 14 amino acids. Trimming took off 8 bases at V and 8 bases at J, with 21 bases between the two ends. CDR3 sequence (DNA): TGTGCCATCGCATCTCGGCAGGCAGTAAAGGGCTACACCTTC. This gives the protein CAIASRQAVKGYTF.

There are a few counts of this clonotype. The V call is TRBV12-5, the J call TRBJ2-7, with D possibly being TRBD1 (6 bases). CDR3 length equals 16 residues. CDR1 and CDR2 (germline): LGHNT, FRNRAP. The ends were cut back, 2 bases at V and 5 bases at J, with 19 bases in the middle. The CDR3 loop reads CASGLTPGQGVHEQYF. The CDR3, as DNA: TGTGCTAGTGGTTTGACCCCGGGACAAGGGGTCCACGAGCAGTACTTC. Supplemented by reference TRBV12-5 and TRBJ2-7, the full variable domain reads DARVTQTPRHKVTEMGQEVTMRCQPILGHNTVFWYRQTMMQGLELLAYFRNRAPLDDSGMPKDRFSAEMPDATLATLKIQPSEPRDSAVYFCASGLTPGQGVHEQYFGPGTRLTVT.

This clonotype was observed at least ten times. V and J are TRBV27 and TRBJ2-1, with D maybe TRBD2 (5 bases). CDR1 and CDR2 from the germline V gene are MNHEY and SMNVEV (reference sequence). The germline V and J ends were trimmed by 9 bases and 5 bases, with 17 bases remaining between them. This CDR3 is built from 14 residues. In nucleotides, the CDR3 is TGTGCCAGTTTCTCCGGGGAAAGGAACAATGAGCAGTTCTTC. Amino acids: CASFSGERNNEQFF.

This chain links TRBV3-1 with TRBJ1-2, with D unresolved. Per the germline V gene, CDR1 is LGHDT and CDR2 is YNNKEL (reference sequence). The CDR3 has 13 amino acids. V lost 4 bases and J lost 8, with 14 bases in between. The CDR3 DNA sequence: TGTGCCAGCAGCCCCTCCCCGGCGGGCGGCTACACCTTC. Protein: CASSPSPAGGYTF.

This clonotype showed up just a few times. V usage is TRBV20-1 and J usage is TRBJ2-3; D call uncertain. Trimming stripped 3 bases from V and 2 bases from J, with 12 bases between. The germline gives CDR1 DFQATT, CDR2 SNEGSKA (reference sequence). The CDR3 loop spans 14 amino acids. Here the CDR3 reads CSASRSVYTDTQYF. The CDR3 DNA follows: TGCAGTGCTAGTAGAAGCGTATACACAGATACGCAGTATTTT.